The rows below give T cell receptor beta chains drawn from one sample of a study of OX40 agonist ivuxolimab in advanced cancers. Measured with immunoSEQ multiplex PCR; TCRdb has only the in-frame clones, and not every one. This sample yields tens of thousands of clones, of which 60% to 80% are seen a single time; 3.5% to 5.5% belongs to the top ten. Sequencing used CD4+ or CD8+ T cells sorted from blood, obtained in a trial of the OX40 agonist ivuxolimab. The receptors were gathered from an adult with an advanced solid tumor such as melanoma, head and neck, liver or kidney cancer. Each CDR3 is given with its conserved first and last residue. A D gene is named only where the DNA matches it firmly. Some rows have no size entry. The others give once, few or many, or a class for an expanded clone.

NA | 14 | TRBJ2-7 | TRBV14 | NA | TGTGCCAGCAGCCCTACCGGGCTTTCAAGGGAGCAGTACTTC | CASSPTGLSREQYF
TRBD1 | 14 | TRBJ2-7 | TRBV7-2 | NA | TGTGCCAGCAGAGGACCCGGGACAGCTTACGAGCAGTACTTC | CASRGPGTAYEQYF
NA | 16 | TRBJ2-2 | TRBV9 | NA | TGTGCCAGCAGCGTAGAGCTTCGGCCGAACACCGGGGAGCTGTTTTTT | CASSVELRPNTGELFF
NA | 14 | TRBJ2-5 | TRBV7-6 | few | TGTGCCAGCAGCTTAGAGGCTGGGACGGAGACCCAGTACTTC | CASSLEAGTETQYF
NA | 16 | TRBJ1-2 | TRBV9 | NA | TGTGCCAGCAGCCCGGGACATACAACGCTTAACTATGGCTACACCTTC | CASSPGHTTLNYGYTF
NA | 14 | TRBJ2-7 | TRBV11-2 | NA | TGTGCCAGCAGCTTAGATAGACAACACAACGAGCAGTACTTC | CASSLDRQHNEQYF
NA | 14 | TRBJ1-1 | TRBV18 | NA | TGTGCCAGCTCACCACAAGGTCTTGACACTGAAGCTTTCTTT | CASSPQGLDTEAFF
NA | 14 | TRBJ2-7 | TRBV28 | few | TGTGCCAGCAGTCGTAATCGGAGGGGGGGCGAGCAGTACTTC | CASSRNRRGGEQYF
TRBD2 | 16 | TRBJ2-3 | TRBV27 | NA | TGTGCCAGCAGTTTAGCGGGGACTAGCGGCACAGATACGCAGTATTTT | CASSLAGTSGTDTQYF
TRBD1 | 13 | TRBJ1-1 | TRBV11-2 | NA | TGTGCCAGCAGTACAGGGGGCTTCACTGAAGCTTTCTTT | CASSTGGFTEAFF
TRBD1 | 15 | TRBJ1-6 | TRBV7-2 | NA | TGTGCCAGCAGCCCCCGGGGACAGGGATTGTCACCCCTCCACTTT | CASSPRGQGLSPLHF
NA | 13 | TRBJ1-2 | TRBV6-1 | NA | TGTGCCAGCAGCAGGCCAGGGAGTGTTGGCTACACCTTC | CASSRPGSVGYTF
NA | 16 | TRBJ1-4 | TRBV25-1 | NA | TGTGCCAGCAGTGAGGGGCTGGGGATTAGGGCGGAAAAACTGTTTTTT | CASSEGLGIRAEKLFF
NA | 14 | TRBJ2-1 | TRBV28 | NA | TGTGCCAACAGCAGGGGACTAAGACAAAATGAGCAGTTCTTC | CANSRGLRQNEQFF
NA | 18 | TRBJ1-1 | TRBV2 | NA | TGTGCCAGCAGTGGTCGGGACCCGTTCGTCCTGGTGAACACTGAAGCTTTCTTT | CASSGRDPFVLVNTEAFF
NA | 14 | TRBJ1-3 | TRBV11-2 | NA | TGTGCCAGCAGCCCGGGGACCGCAGGGGACACCATATATTTT | CASSPGTAGDTIYF
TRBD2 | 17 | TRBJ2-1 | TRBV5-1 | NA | TGCGCCAGCAGCTTGATGATTAGCGGGATAACGGTGGATGAGCAGTTCTTC | CASSLMISGITVDEQFF
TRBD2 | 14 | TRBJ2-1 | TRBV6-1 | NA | TGTGCCAGCATTAGGGCTAGCGGCATGGGTGAGCAGTTCTTC | CASIRASGMGEQFF
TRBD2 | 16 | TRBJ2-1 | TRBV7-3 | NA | TGTGCCAGCAGCTTAATGGTAGCGGGAGGGCCTGATGAGCAGTTCTTC | CASSLMVAGGPDEQFF
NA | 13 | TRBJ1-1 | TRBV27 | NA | TGTGCCAGCATAAGTCCCCCAGGGCCTGAAGCTTTCTTT | CASISPPGPEAFF
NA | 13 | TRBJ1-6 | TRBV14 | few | TGTGCCAGCAGTAGACATGTCCATTCACCCCTCCACTTT | CASSRHVHSPLHF
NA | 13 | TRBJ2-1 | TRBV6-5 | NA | TGTGCCAGCAGTTACAGGGCGAACAATGAGCAGTTCTTC | CASSYRANNEQFF
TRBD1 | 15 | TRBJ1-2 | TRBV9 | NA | TGTGCCAGCAGCGTAGGAGGGACAGAGTACTATGGCTACACCTTC | CASSVGGTEYYGYTF
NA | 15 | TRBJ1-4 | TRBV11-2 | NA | TGTGCCAGCAGAAAGCTAGGTGCGAGGGATGAAAAACTGTTTTTT | CASRKLGARDEKLFF
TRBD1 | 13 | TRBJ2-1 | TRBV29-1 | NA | TGCAGCGTTGAAGGAAGACAGGGGTATGAGCAGTTCTTC | CSVEGRQGYEQFF
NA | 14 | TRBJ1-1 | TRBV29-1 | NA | TGCAGCGTTGGACGGGGGCCCACGGGGACTGAAGCTTTCTTT | CSVGRGPTGTEAFF
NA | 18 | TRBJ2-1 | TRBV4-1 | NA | TGCGCCAGCAGCCCCCAGTCTTCGTCTACATCCCTCTACAATGAGCAGTTCTTC | CASSPQSSSTSLYNEQFF
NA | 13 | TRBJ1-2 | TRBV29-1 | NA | TGCAGCGTTGGGTCGGCAGGCATGATGGCTAACACCTTC | CSVGSAGMMANTF
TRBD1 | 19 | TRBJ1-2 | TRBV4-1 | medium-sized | TGCGCCAGCAGCCACCTGAAGGGGGGACAGATCGTTAGCAACTATGGCTACACCTTC | CASSHLKGGQIVSNYGYTF